This T cell receptor beta chain is from a study of PD-1 blockade in classical Hodgkin lymphoma. General study findings and limits: Still unresolved is the cause of the repertoire differences, which may be disease activity or prior therapy.

As to this clone: Its matching antigen is unknown.

The method was immunoSEQ multiplex PCR; TCRdb's version includes in-frame clones alone and lacks a portion of them. This table holds about 21,000 clones, roughly 94% found once. Time point meaning: newly diagnosed, previously untreated cHL patient sample. V lost 1 base, J lost 0 bases, and 17 bases lay in between. Germline V gene data show CDR1 as SGHAT and CDR2 as FQNNGV. The CDR3 totals 18 residues. The sequenced sample consisted of peripheral blood mononuclear cells (PBMCs). The rearrangement joins TRBV11-2 to TRBJ2-3; no definite D call. This TCR came from a human donor with classical Hodgkin lymphoma. In nucleotides, the CDR3 is TGTGCCAGCAGCTTAGGGTCACAGCACCCCTATAGCACAGATACGCAGTATTTT. Its protein product is CASSLGSQHPYSTDTQYF.